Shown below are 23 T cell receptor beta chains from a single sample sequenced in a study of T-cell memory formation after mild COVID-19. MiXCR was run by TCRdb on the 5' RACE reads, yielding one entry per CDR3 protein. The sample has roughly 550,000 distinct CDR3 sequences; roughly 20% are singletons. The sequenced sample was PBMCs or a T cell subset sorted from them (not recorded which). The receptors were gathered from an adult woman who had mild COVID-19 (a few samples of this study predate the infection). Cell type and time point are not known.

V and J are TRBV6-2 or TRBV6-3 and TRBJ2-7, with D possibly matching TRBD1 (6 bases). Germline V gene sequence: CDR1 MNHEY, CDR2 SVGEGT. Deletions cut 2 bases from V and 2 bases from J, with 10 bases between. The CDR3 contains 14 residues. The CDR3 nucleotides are TGTGCCAGCAGTTACAGGACAGCAGCCTACGAGCAGTACTTC. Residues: CASSYRTAAYEQYF.

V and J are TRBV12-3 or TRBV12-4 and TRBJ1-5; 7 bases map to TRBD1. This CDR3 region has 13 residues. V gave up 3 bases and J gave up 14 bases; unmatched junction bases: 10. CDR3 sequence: CASSFAKITGEHF. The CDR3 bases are TGTGCCAGCAGTTTTGCGAAAATAACAGGGGAGCATTTT.

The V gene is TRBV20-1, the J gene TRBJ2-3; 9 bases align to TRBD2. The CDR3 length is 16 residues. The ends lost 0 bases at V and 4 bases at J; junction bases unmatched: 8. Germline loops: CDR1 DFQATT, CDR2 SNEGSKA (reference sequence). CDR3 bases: TGCAGTGCTAGAGATCGGGCGGGGGGGAGCCCAGATACGCAGTATTTT. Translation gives CSARDRAGGSPDTQYF.

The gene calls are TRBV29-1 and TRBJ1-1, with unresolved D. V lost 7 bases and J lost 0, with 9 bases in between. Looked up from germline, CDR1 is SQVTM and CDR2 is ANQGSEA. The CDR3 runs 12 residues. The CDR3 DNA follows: TGCAGCGGTTTAACGTTGAACACTGAAGCTTTCTTT. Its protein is CSGLTLNTEAFF. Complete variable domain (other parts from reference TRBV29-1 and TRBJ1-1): SAVISQKPSRDICQRGTSLTIQCQVDSQVTMMFWYRQQPGQSLTLIATANQGSEATYESGFVIDKFPISRPNLTFSTLTVSNMSPEDSSIYLCSGLTLNTEAFFGQGTRLTVV.

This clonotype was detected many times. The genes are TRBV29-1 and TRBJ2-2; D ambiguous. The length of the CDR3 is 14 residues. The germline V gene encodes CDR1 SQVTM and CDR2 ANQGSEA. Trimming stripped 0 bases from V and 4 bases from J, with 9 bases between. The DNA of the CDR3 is TGCAGCGTTGAAGATCGCCGGGTCACCGGGGAGCTGTTTTTT. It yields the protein CSVEDRRVTGELFF.

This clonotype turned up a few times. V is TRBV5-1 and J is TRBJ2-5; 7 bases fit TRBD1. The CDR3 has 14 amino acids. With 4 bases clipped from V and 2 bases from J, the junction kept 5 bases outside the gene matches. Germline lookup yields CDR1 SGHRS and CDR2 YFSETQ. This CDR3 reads CASSEQGYQETQYF. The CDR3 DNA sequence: TGCGCCAGCAGCGAACAGGGGTATCAAGAGACCCAGTACTTC.

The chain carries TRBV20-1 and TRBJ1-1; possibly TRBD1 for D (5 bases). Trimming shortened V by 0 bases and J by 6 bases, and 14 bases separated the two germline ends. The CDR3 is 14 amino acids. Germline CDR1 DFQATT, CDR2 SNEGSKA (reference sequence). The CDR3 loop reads CSARDDRGYAEAFF. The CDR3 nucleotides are TGCAGTGCTAGAGATGACCGGGGGTACGCTGAAGCTTTCTTT.

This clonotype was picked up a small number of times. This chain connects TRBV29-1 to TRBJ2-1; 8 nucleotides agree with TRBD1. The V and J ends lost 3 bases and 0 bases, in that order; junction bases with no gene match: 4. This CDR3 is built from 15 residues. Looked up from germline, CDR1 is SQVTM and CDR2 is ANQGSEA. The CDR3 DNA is TGCAGCGTTGAGTGGACAGGGAACTCCTACAATGAGCAGTTCTTC. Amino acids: CSVEWTGNSYNEQFF.

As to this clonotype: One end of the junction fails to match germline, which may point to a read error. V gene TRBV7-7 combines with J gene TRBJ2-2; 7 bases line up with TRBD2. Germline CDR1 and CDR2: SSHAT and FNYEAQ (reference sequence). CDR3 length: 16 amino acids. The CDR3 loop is CASSLLPGGETGELFF. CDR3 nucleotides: TGTGCTAGCAGCTTATTACCGGGAGGAGAGACCGGGGAGCTGTTTTTT.

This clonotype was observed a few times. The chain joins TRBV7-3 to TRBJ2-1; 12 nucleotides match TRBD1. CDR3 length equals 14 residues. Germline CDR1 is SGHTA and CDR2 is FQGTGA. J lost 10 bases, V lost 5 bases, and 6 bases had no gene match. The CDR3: CASSTGQGALEQFF. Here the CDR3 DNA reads TGTGCCAGCAGCACGGGACAGGGGGCGTTGGAGCAGTTCTTC.

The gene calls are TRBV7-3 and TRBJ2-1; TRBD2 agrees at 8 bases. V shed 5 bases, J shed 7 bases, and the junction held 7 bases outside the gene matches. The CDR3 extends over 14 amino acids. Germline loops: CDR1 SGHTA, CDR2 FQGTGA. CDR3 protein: CASSPDGGANEQFF. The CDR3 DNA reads TGTGCCAGCAGCCCGGACGGGGGGGCGAATGAGCAGTTCTTC.

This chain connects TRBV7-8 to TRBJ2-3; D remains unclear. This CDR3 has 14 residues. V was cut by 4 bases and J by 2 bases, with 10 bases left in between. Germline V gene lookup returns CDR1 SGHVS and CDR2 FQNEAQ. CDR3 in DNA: TGTGCCAGCAGCTCGACTGAGATCACAGATACGCAGTATTTT. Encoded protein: CASSSTEITDTQYF.

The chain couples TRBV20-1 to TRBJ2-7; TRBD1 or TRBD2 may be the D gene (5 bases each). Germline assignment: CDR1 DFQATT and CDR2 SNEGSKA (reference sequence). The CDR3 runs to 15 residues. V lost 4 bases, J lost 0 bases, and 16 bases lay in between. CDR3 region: CSATARDRRSYEQYF. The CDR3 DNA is TGCAGTGCTACTGCACGGGACCGTCGCTCCTACGAGCAGTACTTC.

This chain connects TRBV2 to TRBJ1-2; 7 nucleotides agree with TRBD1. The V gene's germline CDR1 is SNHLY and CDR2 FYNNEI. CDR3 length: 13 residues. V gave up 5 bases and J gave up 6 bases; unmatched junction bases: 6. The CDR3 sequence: CASSFDRVDGYTF. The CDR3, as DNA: TGTGCCAGCAGTTTCGACAGGGTTGATGGCTACACCTTC.

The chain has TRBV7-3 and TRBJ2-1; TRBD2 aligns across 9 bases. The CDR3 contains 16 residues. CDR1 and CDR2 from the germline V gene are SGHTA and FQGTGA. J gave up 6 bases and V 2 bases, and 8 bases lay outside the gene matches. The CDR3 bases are TGTGCCAGCAGCTTAGGCGGCGGGAGGGCCACCAATGAGCAGTTCTTC. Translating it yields CASSLGGGRATNEQFF.

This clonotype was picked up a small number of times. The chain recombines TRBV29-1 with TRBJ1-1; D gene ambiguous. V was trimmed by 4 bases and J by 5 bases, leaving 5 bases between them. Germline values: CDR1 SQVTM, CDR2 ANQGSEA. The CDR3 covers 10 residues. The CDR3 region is CSVGETEAFF. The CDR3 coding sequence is TGCAGCGTTGGGGAAACTGAAGCTTTCTTT.

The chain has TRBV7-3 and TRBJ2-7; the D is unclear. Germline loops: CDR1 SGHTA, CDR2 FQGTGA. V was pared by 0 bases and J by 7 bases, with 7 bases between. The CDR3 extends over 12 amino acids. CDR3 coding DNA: TGTGCCAGCAGCTTAACAAGCGTGGAGCAGTACTTC. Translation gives CASSLTSVEQYF.

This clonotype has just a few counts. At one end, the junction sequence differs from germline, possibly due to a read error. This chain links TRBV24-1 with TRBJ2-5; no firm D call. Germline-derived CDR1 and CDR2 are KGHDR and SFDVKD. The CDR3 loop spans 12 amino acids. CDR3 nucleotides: TGTGCCACCAGTCCCCGGTCCGGCGGCGAAGTCTTC. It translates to CATSPRSGGEVF.

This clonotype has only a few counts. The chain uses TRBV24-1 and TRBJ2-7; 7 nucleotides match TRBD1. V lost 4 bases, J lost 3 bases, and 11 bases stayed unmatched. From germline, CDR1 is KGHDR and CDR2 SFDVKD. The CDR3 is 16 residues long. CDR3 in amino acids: CATSDPYQTGSYEQYF. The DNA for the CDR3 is TGTGCCACCAGTGACCCGTACCAGACAGGGAGCTACGAGCAGTACTTC.

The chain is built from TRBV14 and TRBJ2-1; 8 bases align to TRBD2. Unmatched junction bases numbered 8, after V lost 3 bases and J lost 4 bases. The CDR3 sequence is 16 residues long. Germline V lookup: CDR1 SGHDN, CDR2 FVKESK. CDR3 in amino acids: CASSHQHTSGYNEQFF. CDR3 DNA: TGTGCCAGCAGCCATCAGCACACTAGCGGTTACAATGAGCAGTTCTTC.

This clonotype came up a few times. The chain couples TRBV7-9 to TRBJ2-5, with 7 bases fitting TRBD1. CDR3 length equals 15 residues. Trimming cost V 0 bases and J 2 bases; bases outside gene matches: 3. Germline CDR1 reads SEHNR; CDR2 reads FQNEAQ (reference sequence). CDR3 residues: CASSLAWGQQETQYF. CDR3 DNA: TGTGCCAGCAGCTTAGCGTGGGGACAGCAAGAGACCCAGTACTTC.

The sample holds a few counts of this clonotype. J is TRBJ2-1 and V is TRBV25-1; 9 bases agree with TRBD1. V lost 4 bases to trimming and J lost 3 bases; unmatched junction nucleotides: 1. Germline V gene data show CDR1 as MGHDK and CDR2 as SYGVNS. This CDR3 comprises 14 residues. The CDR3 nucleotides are TGTGCCAGCAGTGGGGACAGGGTCTACAATGAGCAGTTCTTC. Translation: CASSGDRVYNEQFF.

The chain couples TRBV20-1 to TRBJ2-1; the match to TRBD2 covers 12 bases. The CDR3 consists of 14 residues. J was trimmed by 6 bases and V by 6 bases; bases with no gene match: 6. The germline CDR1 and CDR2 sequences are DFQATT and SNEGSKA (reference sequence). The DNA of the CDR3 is TGCAGTGCATCCGGGACTAGCGGGTCCAATGAGCAGTTCTTC. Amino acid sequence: CSASGTSGSNEQFF.